What follows are 5 T cell receptor beta chains derived from one specimen sequenced in a study of beta chain features in type 1 diabetes. Study-level points and caveats: Type 1 diabetes patients had moderately but significantly shorter TCRB CDR3s in all four CD4+ subsets.

No antigen has been identified for these receptors. Since all of the isolated RNA was reverse transcribed, expressed TCRB transcripts were what got sequenced. Libraries were prepared by immunoSEQ multiplex PCR; TCRdb keeps only in-frame clonotypes and omits some of them. The sample consists of some 350,000 clones, 9.6% of them appearing once. Source material: central memory CD4+ T cells from blood. Receptors originate from a man aged 25-45 years with type 1 diabetes.

This chain uses TRBV2 with TRBJ1-1; no clear D gene. The CDR3 totals 13 residues. Per the germline V gene, CDR1 is SNHLY and CDR2 is FYNNEI. V was cut by 7 bases and J by 0 bases, with 9 bases left in between. For the CDR3, the DNA is TGTGCCAGCAATCAAGGCTTGAACACTGAAGCTTTCTTT. It specifies CASNQGLNTEAFF.

The rearrangement joins TRBV28 to TRBJ1-3, with 7 bases aligning to TRBD1. This CDR3 comprises 14 residues. Germline V lookup: CDR1 MDHEN, CDR2 SYDVKM. The J segment lost 8 bases and the V segment lost 5 bases, leaving 9 bases of the junction unmatched. The CDR3 protein is CASSMTGRRDTIYF. CDR3 in DNA: TGTGCCAGCAGTATGACAGGGAGGAGAGACACCATATATTTT.

The sample holds a few counts of this clone. The chain combines TRBV6-6 with TRBJ2-7; TRBD2 matches at 14 bases. V lost 6 bases and J lost 5; bases outside the gene matches: 9. Germline V gene data show CDR1 as MNHNY and CDR2 as SVGAGI (reference sequence). There are 16 residues in the CDR3. CDR3 loop: CASRPTGTSGRNEQYF. CDR3 DNA: TGTGCCAGCAGACCGACCGGGACTAGCGGGAGAAACGAGCAGTACTTC.

There are a few counts of this clone. The chain links TRBV6-5 to TRBJ1-1; the D gene is possibly TRBD1 (6 bases). The V gene lost 5 bases and the J gene lost 3 bases, with 13 bases spanning the gap. Germline V gene lookup returns CDR1 MNHEY and CDR2 SVGAGI. The CDR3 covers 14 residues. For the CDR3, the DNA is TGTGCCAGCAGTCGGGGGACAACCTACACTGAAGCTTTCTTT. Translation gives CASSRGTTYTEAFF.

Comment on this clone: This sequence is one base from a far larger clone and is likely a read error. The rearrangement joins TRBV2 to TRBJ1-2; the match to TRBD1 covers 8 bases. The CDR3 sequence is 12 residues long. Germline CDR1 is SNHLY and CDR2 is FYNNEI. CDR3 coding DNA: TGTGCCAGCAGTGTAAGGACAGGGTGGGAGGCCTTC. Protein product: CASSVRTGWEAF.